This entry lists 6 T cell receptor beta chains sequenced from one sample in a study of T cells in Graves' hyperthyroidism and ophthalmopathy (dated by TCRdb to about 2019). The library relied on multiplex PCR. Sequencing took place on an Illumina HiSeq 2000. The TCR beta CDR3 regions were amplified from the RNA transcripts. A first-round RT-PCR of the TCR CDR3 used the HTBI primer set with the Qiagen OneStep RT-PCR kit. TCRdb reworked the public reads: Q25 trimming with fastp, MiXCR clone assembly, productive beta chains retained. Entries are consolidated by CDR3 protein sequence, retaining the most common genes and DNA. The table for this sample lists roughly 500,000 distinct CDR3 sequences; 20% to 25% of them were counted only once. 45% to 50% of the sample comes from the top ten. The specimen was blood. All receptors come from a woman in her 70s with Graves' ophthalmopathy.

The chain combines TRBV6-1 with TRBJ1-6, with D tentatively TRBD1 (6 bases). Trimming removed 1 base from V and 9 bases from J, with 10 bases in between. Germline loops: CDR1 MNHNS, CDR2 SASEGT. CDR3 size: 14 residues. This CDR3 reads CASSEGGLGSPLHF. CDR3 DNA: TGTGCCAGCAGTGAAGGGGGGCTTGGTTCACCCCTCCACTTT.

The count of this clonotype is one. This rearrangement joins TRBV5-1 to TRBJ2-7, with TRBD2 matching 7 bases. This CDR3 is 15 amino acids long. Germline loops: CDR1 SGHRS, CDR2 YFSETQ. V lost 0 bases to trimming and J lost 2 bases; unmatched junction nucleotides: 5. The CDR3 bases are TGCGCCAGCAGCTTGGAGCCTAGCGGCACCTACGAGCAGTACTTC. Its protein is CASSLEPSGTYEQYF.

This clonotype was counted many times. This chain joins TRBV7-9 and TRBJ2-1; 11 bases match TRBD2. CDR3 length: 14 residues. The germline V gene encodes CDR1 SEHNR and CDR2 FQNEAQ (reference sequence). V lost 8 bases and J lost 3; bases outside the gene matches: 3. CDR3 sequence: CASVAGGDYNEQFF. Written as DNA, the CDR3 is TGTGCCAGCGTAGCGGGAGGGGACTACAATGAGCAGTTCTTC.

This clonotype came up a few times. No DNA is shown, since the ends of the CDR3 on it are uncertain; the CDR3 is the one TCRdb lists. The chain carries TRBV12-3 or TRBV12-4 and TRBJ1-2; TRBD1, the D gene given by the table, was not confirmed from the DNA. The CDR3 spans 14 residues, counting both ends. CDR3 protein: CASSSSDRGNGYTF.

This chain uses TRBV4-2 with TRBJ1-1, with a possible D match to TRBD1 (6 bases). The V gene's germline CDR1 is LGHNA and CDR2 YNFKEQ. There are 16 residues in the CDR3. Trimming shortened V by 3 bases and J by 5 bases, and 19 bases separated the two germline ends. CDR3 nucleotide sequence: TGTGCCAGCAGCCAGGGTCGTGTTGGGGGCGGAACTGAAGCTTTCTTT. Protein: CASSQGRVGGGTEAFF.

CDR3 sequence (DNA): TGTGCCAGCAGCCCACTAGCGGGAGGAACGGGTGAGCAGTACTTC. As protein: CASSPLAGGTGEQYF. This chain uses TRBV5-4 with TRBJ2-7; 12 bases match TRBD2. Germline trimming cut 4 bases from V and 7 bases from J; bases unmatched to any gene: 9. CDR3 length: 15 residues. The germline V gene encodes CDR1 SGHNT and CDR2 YYREEE (reference sequence).